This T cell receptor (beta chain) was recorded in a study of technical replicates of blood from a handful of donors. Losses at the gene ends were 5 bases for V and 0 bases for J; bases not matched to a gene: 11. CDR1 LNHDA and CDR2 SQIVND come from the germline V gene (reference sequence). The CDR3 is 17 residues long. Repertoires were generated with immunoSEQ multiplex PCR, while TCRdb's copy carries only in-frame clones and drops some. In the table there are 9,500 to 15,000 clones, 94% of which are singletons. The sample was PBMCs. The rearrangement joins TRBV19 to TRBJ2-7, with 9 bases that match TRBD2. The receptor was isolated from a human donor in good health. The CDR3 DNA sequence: TGTGCCAGTAGTCGCCTAGCGGGAAGCTCCGACTCCTACGAGCAGTACTTC. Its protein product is CASSRLAGSSDSYEQYF.